The T cell receptor beta chain under discussion was sequenced for a study of blood T cell repertoires in COVID-19. Sequencing was performed with immunoSEQ multiplex PCR; in TCRdb, only in-frame clones are kept and a portion is missing. The sample holds 60,000 to 70,000 clones; 80% to 90% are singletons and the top ten take 1.4% to 1.5%. This CDR3 has 15 residues. Trimming cost V 2 bases and J 3 bases; bases outside gene matches: 3. The germline V gene encodes CDR1 MNHGY and CDR2 SAAAGT. The sample comprised peripheral blood. The chain recombines TRBV6-8 with TRBJ2-2, with 7 nucleotides matching TRBD2. The TCR was taken from a woman aged 55-69 years with acute or convalescent COVID-19. The chain's CDR3 is CASSYRAGDTGELFF. Written as DNA, the CDR3 is TGTGCCAGCAGTTACAGGGCGGGGGACACCGGGGAGCTGTTTTTT.